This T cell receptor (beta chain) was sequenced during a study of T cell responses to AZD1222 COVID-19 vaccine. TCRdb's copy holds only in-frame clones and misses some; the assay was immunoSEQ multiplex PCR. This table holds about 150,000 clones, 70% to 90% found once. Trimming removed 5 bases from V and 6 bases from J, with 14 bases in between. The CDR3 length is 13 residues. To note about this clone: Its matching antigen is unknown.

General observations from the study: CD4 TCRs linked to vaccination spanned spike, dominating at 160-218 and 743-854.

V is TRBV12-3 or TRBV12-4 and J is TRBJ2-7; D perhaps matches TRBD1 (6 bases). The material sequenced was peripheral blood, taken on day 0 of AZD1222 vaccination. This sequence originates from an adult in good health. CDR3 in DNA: TGTGCCAGCAGTCAACAGGGCGGGCGCGAGCAGTACTTC. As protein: CASSQQGGREQYF.